This TCR beta chain was found in a study of T cells after yellow fever vaccination. The wider study: It was SMART-Seq v4 Ultra Low Input that prepared the fractions with low cell numbers.

TCRdb analysed the 5' RACE reads with MiXCR anew, one entry per CDR3 protein. The sample lists roughly 250,000 distinct CDR3 sequences; 10% to 15% were seen once. This clonotype was counted only a few times. The material was CD4+ T cells sorted from PBMCs, obtained 45 days after the yellow fever booster vaccination. The TCR sequence derives from a man aged 25 to 45 who received the YFV17D yellow fever vaccine.

The CDR3 reads CASSLPPGYEQYF. CDR3 nucleotide sequence: TGTGCCAGCAGTTTACCCCCAGGGTACGAGCAGTACTTC. The J gene is TRBJ2-7, the V gene TRBV12-3 or TRBV12-4; weak D call: TRBD1 (5 bases). CDR3 length: 13 residues. Trimming removed 2 bases at V and 4 bases at J, with 9 bases between.